Following are 28 T cell receptor beta chains from one sample sequenced in a study of blood T cells in healthy people across ages. Alongside a J-beta primer mix, a sample-barcoded 5' primer served in a second PCR lasting roughly 6 to 11 cycles. Each CDR3 protein is one row after TCRdb ran MiXCR on the 5' RACE reads. This sample has roughly 860,000 distinct CDR3 sequences, with 55% to 65% found just once. The specimen was blood. These receptors all stem from a man aged 25 to 45 in good health.

The V and J genes are TRBV20-1 and TRBJ1-2; a weak D match, TRBD1 (5 bases). The germline V gene has CDR1 DFQATT and CDR2 SNEGSKA (reference sequence). V was shortened by 5 bases and J by 6 bases, with 16 bases between the two germline ends. This CDR3 region has 13 residues. The CDR3 coding sequence is TGCAGTGCTCAATACTTCCGGGGGAATGGCTACACCTTC. Its protein is CSAQYFRGNGYTF.

The CDR3 region is CASSPLGLTEETQYF. In nucleotides, the CDR3 is TGTGCCAGCAGCCCTCTCGGACTAACGGAAGAGACCCAGTACTTC. This chain joins TRBV7-2 and TRBJ2-5, with a tentative D call TRBD2 (6 bases). There are 15 residues in the CDR3. V lost 5 bases to trimming and J lost 3 bases, with 16 bases between them. Germline CDR1 reads SGHTA; CDR2 reads FQGNSA.

The chain employs TRBV28 and TRBJ2-4, with TRBD2 identical over 9 bases. CDR1 and CDR2 from the germline V gene are MDHEN and SYDVKM. The trim removed 11 bases at V and 4 bases at J, leaving 12 bases unmatched. The CDR3 covers 15 residues. CDR3 sequence: CACTEAGGRKNIQYF. The CDR3 bases are TGTGCCTGCACTGAAGCGGGGGGACGTAAAAACATTCAGTACTTC.

A remark on this clonotype: One end of the junction does not line up with germline, which may come from a read error. This chain links TRBV6-5 with TRBJ1-5; D is undetermined. The germline V gene encodes CDR1 MNHEY and CDR2 SVGAGI. The CDR3 runs to 14 residues. The CDR3 DNA is TGTGCCGGCAGTTCCGGGGATAGCAATCAGCCCCAGCATTTT. As protein: CAGSSGDSNQPQHF.

The chain couples TRBV3-1 to TRBJ2-5, with TRBD1 as a possible D gene (5 bases). Germline CDR1 and CDR2: LGHDT and YNNKEL (reference sequence). Trimming pared 4 bases from V and 7 bases from J, leaving 13 bases between. This CDR3 region has 13 residues. The CDR3 DNA reads as TGTGCCAGCAGCCCTGGGGCAGCAGGGACCCAGTACTTC. Protein sequence: CASSPGAAGTQYF.

The sample holds a few counts of this clonotype. The chain uses TRBV6-2 or TRBV6-3 and TRBJ2-1; 7 bases align to TRBD1. The CDR3 has 13 residues. CDR1 and CDR2 from the germline V gene are MNHEY and SVGEGT. V lost 6 bases to trimming and J lost 1 base; unmatched junction nucleotides: 0. The CDR3: CASRQGSYNEQFF. The CDR3 DNA follows: TGTGCCAGCAGACAGGGGTCCTACAATGAGCAGTTCTTC.

This sequence joins TRBV12-3 or TRBV12-4 and TRBJ1-2; the match to TRBD1 covers 10 bases. The V segment lost 6 bases and the J segment 7 bases; nucleotides outside the gene matches: 8. The CDR3 spans 14 residues. CDR3 bases: TGTGCCAGCAGAGCCGGGACAGGGGCCGGTGGCTACACCTTC. It specifies CASRAGTGAGGYTF.

The chain links TRBV28 to TRBJ2-6, with D unclear. Germline V gene lookup returns CDR1 MDHEN and CDR2 SYDVKM. V shed 6 bases and J shed 2 bases, with 20 bases lying between them. The CDR3 has 18 residues. The chain's CDR3 is CASSPKRQLPPGANVLTF. In DNA form, the CDR3 reads TGTGCCAGCAGCCCCAAACGTCAGCTCCCCCCTGGGGCCAACGTCCTGACTTTC.

V is TRBV7-2 and J is TRBJ2-3; D possibly uses TRBD1 or TRBD2 (6 bases each). The CDR3 is 15 residues long. Trimming stripped 5 bases from V and 5 bases from J, with 17 bases between. Germline CDR1 is SGHTA and CDR2 is FQGNSA. CDR3 amino acids: CASSIWGALRDTQYF. The CDR3 nucleotides read TGTGCCAGCAGCATTTGGGGGGCCCTTAGAGATACGCAGTATTTT.

This chain connects TRBV7-9 to TRBJ2-7, with D perhaps given as TRBD1 or TRBD2 (5 bases each). V was cut by 7 bases and J by 4 bases, with 14 bases left in between. From germline, CDR1 is SEHNR and CDR2 FQNEAQ (reference sequence). The CDR3 consists of 13 residues. The CDR3 region is CASTPGAIYEQYF. Written as DNA, the CDR3 is TGTGCCAGCACCCCCGGGGCGATTTACGAGCAGTACTTC. Full variable domain (rest looked up from reference TRBV7-9 and TRBJ2-7): DTGVSQNPRHKITKRGQNVTFRCDPISEHNRLYWYRQTLGQGPEFLTYFQNEAQLEKSRLLSDRFSAERPKGSFSTLEIQRTEQGDSAMYLCASTPGAIYEQYFGPGTRLTVT.

The chain employs TRBV12-3 or TRBV12-4 and TRBJ1-5; the D is unclear. V lost 5 bases to trimming and J lost 7 bases, with 15 bases between them. This CDR3 has 14 residues. The CDR3 reads CASSLGTLGQPQHF. For the CDR3, the DNA is TGTGCCAGCAGTCTCGGTACCCTAGGCCAGCCCCAGCATTTT.

The chain combines TRBV4-1 with TRBJ2-7; D is possibly TRBD2 (5 bases). CDR1 MGHRA and CDR2 YSYEKL come from the germline V gene. V lost 3 bases and J 1 base, leaving 16 bases between the germline ends. The CDR3 length is 16 residues. CDR3 residues: CASSQTFGEGSYEQYF. In DNA, the CDR3 is TGCGCCAGCAGCCAGACATTCGGGGAAGGGTCCTACGAGCAGTACTTC.

The genes are TRBV2 and TRBJ1-6; D is unresolved. V lost 7 bases to trimming and J lost 14 bases, with 15 bases between them. The CDR3 is 12 amino acids. Germline V gene lookup returns CDR1 SNHLY and CDR2 FYNNEI. The CDR3 region has the DNA TGTGCCAGCAATATTAACTGGGTTACCCTCCACTTT. Translated: CASNINWVTLHF.

This clonotype was seen more than once but under ten times. The V call is TRBV7-8, the J call TRBJ2-5; 9 bases align to TRBD1. The CDR3 totals 14 residues. Germline trimming cut 4 bases from V and 4 bases from J; bases unmatched to any gene: 4. The germline V gene has CDR1 SGHVS and CDR2 FQNEAQ. This CDR3 is CASSWDRVRETQYF. Written as DNA, the CDR3 is TGTGCCAGCAGCTGGGACAGGGTGCGAGAGACCCAGTACTTC.

The chain has TRBV27 and TRBJ2-7; 8 nucleotides match TRBD1. With 6 bases clipped from V and 0 bases from J, the junction kept 4 bases outside the gene matches. The CDR3 extends over 14 amino acids. The germline gives CDR1 MNHEY, CDR2 SMNVEV (reference sequence). In nucleotides, the CDR3 is TGTGCCAGCAGAGACAGGGGAGCCTCCTACGAGCAGTACTTC. Protein sequence: CASRDRGASYEQYF.

This chain uses TRBV3-1 with TRBJ2-3; TRBD2 agrees at 8 bases. Germline lookup yields CDR1 LGHDT and CDR2 YNNKEL (reference sequence). The CDR3 sequence is 17 residues long. The J segment lost 0 bases and the V segment lost 1 base, leaving 6 bases of the junction unmatched. Here the CDR3 reads CASSQGGTRVSTDTQYF. The CDR3 DNA reads as TGTGCCAGCAGCCAAGGTGGGACTAGGGTTAGCACAGATACGCAGTATTTT.

This chain uses TRBV28 with TRBJ2-1; 11 bases agree with TRBD1. The J segment lost 4 bases and the V segment lost 8 bases, leaving 10 bases of the junction unmatched. CDR3 length equals 16 residues. Germline assignment: CDR1 MDHEN and CDR2 SYDVKM. CDR3 coding DNA: TGTGCCAGCTATTCGACTGGGGACAGGGGGTACAATGAGCAGTTCTTC. It translates to CASYSTGDRGYNEQFF.

The chain uses TRBV7-2 and TRBJ2-3; D is ambiguous. The V gene lost 5 bases and the J gene lost 4 bases, with 7 bases spanning the gap. The CDR3 has 12 residues. CDR1 is SGHTA, CDR2 FQGNSA, per germline. The CDR3 spells CASSADSDTQYF. The CDR3 coding sequence is TGTGCCAGCAGCGCCGATTCAGATACGCAGTATTTT.

The J gene is TRBJ1-4, the V gene TRBV30; 9 positions agree with TRBD1. Trimming took 3 bases from V and 2 from J; bases not matched to a gene: 7. Germline CDR1 and CDR2: GTSNPN and SVGIG (reference sequence). This CDR3 has 16 residues. DNA for the CDR3: TGTGCCTGGAGCGCCGGGACAGGGATTACTAATGAAAAACTGTTTTTT. This gives the protein CAWSAGTGITNEKLFF.

CDR3: CSALGTNTGELFF. The CDR3 DNA sequence: TGCAGTGCGCTGGGGACAAACACCGGGGAGCTGTTTTTT. The rearrangement links TRBV20-1 to TRBJ2-2; tentatively, D is TRBD1 (6 bases). Germline-derived CDR1 and CDR2 are DFQATT and SNEGSKA (reference sequence). With 6 bases removed from V and 2 bases from J, the gap between germline ends came to 10 bases. The CDR3 consists of 13 residues.

The chain combines TRBV6-2 or TRBV6-3 with TRBJ2-1; TRBD2 aligns across 12 bases. This CDR3 has 19 residues. The germline CDR1 and CDR2 sequences are MNHEY and SVGEGT. J lost 1 base, V lost 5 bases, and 12 bases had no gene match. The CDR3 DNA is TGTGCCAGCAGTCAAAACCCTAGCGGGGGGGCCCCTTCCTACAATGAGCAGTTCTTC. It yields the protein CASSQNPSGGAPSYNEQFF.

The chain employs TRBV9 and TRBJ2-1, with D possibly being TRBD2 (5 bases). V was cut by 7 bases and J by 12 bases, with 14 bases left in between. The CDR3 spans 11 residues. Germline CDR1 and CDR2: SGDLS and YYNGEE. CDR3 DNA sequence: TGTGCCAGCCGAAAGAGGGTATTGCAGTTCTTC. It yields the protein CASRKRVLQFF.

The J gene is TRBJ2-5, the V gene TRBV4-1; the match to TRBD2 covers 16 bases. Near its end, the DNA agrees better with TRBJ2-7, so the J call may be wrong. The CDR3 is made up of 18 amino acids. From germline, CDR1 is MGHRA and CDR2 YSYEKL. This CDR3 is CASSQDQGTSGGAYEQYF. The CDR3 region has the DNA TGCGCCAGCAGCCAAGACCAAGGGACTAGCGGGGGGGCTTACGAGCAGTACTTC.

The CDR3 nucleotides are TGTGCCAGCAGTTTATCCGCGAACACTGAAGCTTTCTTT. This encodes CASSLSANTEAFF. The J gene is TRBJ1-1, the V gene TRBV27; the D is unclear. The CDR3 has 13 amino acids. The V and J ends lost 0 bases and 1 base respectively, with 3 bases between them. CDR1 and CDR2 (germline): MNHEY, SMNVEV (reference sequence).

The chain joins TRBV20-1 to TRBJ2-3, with 13 bases matching TRBD2. J was trimmed by 3 bases and V by 4 bases; bases with no gene match: 7. Germline lookup yields CDR1 DFQATT and CDR2 SNEGSKA (reference sequence). This CDR3 has 16 amino acids. The CDR3 DNA reads as TGCAGTGCTACCACCCCGGGACTAGCGGGGACAGATACGCAGTATTTT. Translated: CSATTPGLAGTDTQYF.

This chain joins TRBV19 and TRBJ2-5; the match to TRBD1 covers 9 bases. This CDR3 has 15 residues. Germline CDR1 is LNHDA and CDR2 is SQIVND (reference sequence). V shed 7 bases and J 3 bases; nucleotides not matched to a gene: 9. CDR3 bases: TGTGCCAGTAACCGGGATGGACAGGGGAAAGAGACCCAGTACTTC. Translated: CASNRDGQGKETQYF.

This clonotype has only a few counts. The chain combines TRBV10-3 with TRBJ2-1; the D is unclear. V was clipped by 6 bases and J by 0 bases, with 12 bases between them. Germline CDR1 reads ENHRY; CDR2 reads SYGVKD. The CDR3 totals 15 residues. The CDR3 region is CAIRDPSFSYNEQFF. CDR3 DNA: TGTGCCATCAGGGACCCTAGTTTCTCCTACAATGAGCAGTTCTTC.

This clonotype showed up just a few times. The chain employs TRBV2 and TRBJ2-5; D call uncertain. Germline values: CDR1 SNHLY, CDR2 FYNNEI. Trimming left V 6 bases short and J 3 bases short, with 14 bases between. This CDR3 is built from 14 residues. The CDR3 loop is CASSLRFDKETQYF. DNA for the CDR3: TGTGCCAGCAGCCTCAGGTTTGACAAAGAGACCCAGTACTTC.